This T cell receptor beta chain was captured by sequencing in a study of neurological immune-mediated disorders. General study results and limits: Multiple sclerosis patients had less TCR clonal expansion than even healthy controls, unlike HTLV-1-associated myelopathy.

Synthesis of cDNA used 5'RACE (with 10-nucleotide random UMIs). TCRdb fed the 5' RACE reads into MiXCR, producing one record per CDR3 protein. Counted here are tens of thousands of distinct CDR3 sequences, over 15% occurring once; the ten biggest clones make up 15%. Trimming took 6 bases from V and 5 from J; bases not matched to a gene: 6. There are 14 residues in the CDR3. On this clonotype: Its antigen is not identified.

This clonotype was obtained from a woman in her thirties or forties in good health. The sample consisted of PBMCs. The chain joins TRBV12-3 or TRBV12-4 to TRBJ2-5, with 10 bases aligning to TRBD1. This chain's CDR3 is CASRRQGAGETQYF. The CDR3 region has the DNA TGTGCCAGCAGGCGACAGGGGGCAGGGGAGACCCAGTACTTC.